This record looks at one T cell receptor (beta chain) sequence and its context. This clonotype has ten or more counts. Its antigen has not been determined. There are no base qualities to consult, and no much larger clone falls within one base. Libraries came from PCR. Instrument on record: Illumina HiSeq 2500. Molecular barcoding was employed in the preparation of TCR libraries, with unique molecular identifiers being used to normalize TCRbeta repertoire quantification. The public reads were reanalyzed by TCRdb: fastp trimming at Q25, MiXCR alignment, in-frame beta chains only. Each CDR3 protein gets just one entry, which takes the most common genes and DNA from the rows behind it. The table for this sample lists under 60,000 distinct CDR3 sequences; about 5% of them were counted only once. Clones ranked in the top ten supply about 30% of the sample. V and J lose 2 bases and 2 bases, and a span of 9 bases separates them. In the germline V gene (reference sequence), CDR1 corresponds to GTSNPN and CDR2 to SVGIG. CDR3 length: 13 amino acids, cysteine to phenylalanine. Here the CDR3 DNA is all that survives: 39 bases in frame from base 1.

The sample is drawn from a study of T-cell reconstitution after alpha-beta-depleted transplantation in children (dated by TCRdb to the mid-2010s). The study in broad terms: Using TCR repertoire profiling, the study quantitatively followed how T-cell immune reconstitution unfolded in children after TCRalphabeta/CD19-depleted allogeneic hematopoietic cell transplantation. Findings and caveats that apply to the study as a whole: The frequencies of hyperexpanded clones fell over the following months, and after one year, T-cell counts and TCRbeta diversity were mostly attributed to newly produced T cells. The high TCRbeta diversity at day 60 in some patients was ascribed to recipient T cells and intrathymic progenitors that had survived conditioning. The apparently early alphabetaT-cell count recovery about two months after transplant was reportedly dependent on only several hundred rapidly expanded clones derived from non-depleted graft cells.

The time point tag for this specimen amounts to: day 60 (about 2 months) after transplantation. The treatment or condition label, as the study defines it: allogeneic hematopoietic cell transplantation with graft depleted of TCRalphabeta T cells and CD19 B cells. The transplant recipients were children given TCRalphabeta/CD19-depleted allogeneic hematopoietic cell grafts. The sequence came from a female patient between 2 and 10 years old who had a stem cell transplant for aplastic anemia, so the T cells may come from the graft donor. Sequenced here: PBMCs, mostly from graft donor cells, sampled 60 days after TCRalphabeta/CD19-depleted stem cell transplant. The rearrangement joined TRBV30 to TRBJ1-1; a confident D gene designation cannot be given. The CDR3 sequence is CAWSRQFNTEAFF. The DNA sequence is given as TGTGCCTGGAGTAGGCAGTTTAACACTGAAGCTTTCTTT.